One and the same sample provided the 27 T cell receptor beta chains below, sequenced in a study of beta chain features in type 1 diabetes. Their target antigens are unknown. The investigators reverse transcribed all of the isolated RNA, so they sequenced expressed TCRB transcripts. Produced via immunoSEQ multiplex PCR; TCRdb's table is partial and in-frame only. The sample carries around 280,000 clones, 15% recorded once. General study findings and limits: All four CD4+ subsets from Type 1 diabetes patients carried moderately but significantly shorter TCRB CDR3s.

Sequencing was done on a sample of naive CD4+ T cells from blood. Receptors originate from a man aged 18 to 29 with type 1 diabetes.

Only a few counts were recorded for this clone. The CDR3 loop is CASSRGSQPQHF. CDR3 sequence (DNA): TGTGCCAGCAGCCGAGGGAGTCAGCCCCAGCATTTT. This chain connects TRBV28 to TRBJ1-5; no definite D call. This CDR3 has 12 residues. Trimming took off 6 bases at V and 6 bases at J, with 9 bases between the two ends. The germline V gene has CDR1 MDHEN and CDR2 SYDVKM.

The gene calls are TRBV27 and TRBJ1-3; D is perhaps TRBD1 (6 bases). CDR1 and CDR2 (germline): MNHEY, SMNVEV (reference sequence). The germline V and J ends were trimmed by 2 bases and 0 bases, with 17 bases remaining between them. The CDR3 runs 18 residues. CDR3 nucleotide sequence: TGTGCCAGCAGTTTAACCTATCTGGGACAACTCTCTGGAAACACCATATATTTT. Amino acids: CASSLTYLGQLSGNTIYF.

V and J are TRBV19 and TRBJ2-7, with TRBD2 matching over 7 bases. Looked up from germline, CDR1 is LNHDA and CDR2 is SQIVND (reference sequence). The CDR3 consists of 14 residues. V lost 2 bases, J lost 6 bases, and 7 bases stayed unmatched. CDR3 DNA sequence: TGTGCCAGTAGTATACTATTGGGAGGGACCGAGCAGTACTTC. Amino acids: CASSILLGGTEQYF.

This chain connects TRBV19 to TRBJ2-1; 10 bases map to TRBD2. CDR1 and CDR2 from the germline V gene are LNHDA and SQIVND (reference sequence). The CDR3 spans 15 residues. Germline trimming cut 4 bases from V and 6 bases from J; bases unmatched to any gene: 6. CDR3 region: CASSTPSGGPNEQFF. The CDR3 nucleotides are TGTGCCAGTAGTACCCCTAGCGGGGGTCCCAATGAGCAGTTCTTC.

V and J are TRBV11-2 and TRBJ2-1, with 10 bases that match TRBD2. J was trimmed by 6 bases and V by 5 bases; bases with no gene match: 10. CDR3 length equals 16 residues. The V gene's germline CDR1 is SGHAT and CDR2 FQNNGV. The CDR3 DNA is TGTGCCAGCAGCGCATTCAAGCGGGGGGGTGGCAATGAGCAGTTCTTC. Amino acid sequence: CASSAFKRGGGNEQFF. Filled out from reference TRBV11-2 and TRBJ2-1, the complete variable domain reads EAGVAQSPRYKIIEKRQSVAFWCNPISGHATLYWYQQILGQGPKLLIQFQNNGVVDDSQLPKDRFSAERLKGVDSTLKIQPAKLEDSAVYLCASSAFKRGGGNEQFFGPGTRLTVL.

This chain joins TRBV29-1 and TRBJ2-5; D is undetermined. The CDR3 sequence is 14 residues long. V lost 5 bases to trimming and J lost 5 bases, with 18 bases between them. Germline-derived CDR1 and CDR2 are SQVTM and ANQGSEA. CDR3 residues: CSVNPRLGWETQYF. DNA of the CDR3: TGCAGCGTTAACCCCCGGCTCGGGTGGGAGACCCAGTACTTC.

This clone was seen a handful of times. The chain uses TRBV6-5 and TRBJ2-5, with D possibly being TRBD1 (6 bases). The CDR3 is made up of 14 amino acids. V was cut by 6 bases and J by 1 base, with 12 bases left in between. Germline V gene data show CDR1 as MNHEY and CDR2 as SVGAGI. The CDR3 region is CASRPTGLQETQYF. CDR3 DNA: TGTGCCAGCAGACCGACAGGACTCCAAGAGACCCAGTACTTC.

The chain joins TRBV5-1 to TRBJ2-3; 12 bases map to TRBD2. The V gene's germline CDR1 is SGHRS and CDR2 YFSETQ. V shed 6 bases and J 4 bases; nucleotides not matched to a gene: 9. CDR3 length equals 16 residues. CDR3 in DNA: TGCGCCAGCACCCCTACGACTAGCGGGAGACCAGATACGCAGTATTTT. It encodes CASTPTTSGRPDTQYF.

The chain's CDR3 is CSVAPGHRNTEAFF. The CDR3 nucleotides read TGCAGCGTTGCCCCGGGACATAGGAACACTGAAGCTTTCTTT. This chain connects TRBV29-1 to TRBJ1-1, with D perhaps matching TRBD1 (6 bases). CDR1 and CDR2 from the germline V gene are SQVTM and ANQGSEA. Trimming took off 4 bases at V and 1 base at J, with 13 bases between the two ends. This CDR3 comprises 14 residues.

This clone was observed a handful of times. The CDR3: CASNESGGVKLFF. Written as DNA, the CDR3 is TGCGCCAGCAACGAATCAGGGGGCGTAAAACTGTTTTTT. J is TRBJ1-4 and V is TRBV23-1, with 8 bases aligning to TRBD1. TRBV23-1 is assigned to the ORF class and has an uncertain function. The CDR3 runs to 13 residues. V was pared by 7 bases and J by 10 bases, with 8 bases of the junction left unmatched.

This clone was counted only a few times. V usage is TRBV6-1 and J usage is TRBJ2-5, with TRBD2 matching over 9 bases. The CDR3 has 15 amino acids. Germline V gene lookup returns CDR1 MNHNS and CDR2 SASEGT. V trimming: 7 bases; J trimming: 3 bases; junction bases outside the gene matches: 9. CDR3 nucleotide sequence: TGTGCCAGCATCCGGCTAGCGGGAAAAAAAGAGACCCAGTACTTC. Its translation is CASIRLAGKKETQYF.

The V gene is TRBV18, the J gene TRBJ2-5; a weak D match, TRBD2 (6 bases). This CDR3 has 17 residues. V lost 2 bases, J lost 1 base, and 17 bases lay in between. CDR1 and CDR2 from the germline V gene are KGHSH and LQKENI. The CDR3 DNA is TGTGCCAGCTCACCATCCGGTCTAGCGCATCCCCAAGAGACCCAGTACTTC. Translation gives CASSPSGLAHPQETQYF.

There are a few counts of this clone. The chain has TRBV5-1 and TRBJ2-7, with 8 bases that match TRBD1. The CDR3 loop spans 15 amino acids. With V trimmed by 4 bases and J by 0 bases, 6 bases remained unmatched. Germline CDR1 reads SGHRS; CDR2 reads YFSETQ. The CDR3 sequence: CASSLGDRSSYEQYF. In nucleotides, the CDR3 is TGCGCCAGCAGCCTGGGGGACAGGAGCTCCTACGAGCAGTACTTC. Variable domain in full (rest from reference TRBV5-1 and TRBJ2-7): KAGVTQTPRYLIKTRGQQVTLSCSPISGHRSVSWYQQTPGQGLQFLFEYFSETQRNKGNFPGRFSGRQFSNSRSEMNVSTLELGDSALYLCASSLGDRSSYEQYFGPGTRLTVT.

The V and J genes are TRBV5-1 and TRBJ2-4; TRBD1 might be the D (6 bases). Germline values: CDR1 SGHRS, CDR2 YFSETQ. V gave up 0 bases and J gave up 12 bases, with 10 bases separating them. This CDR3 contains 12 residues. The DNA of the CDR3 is TGCGCCAGCAGCTTGGACAGGGCCGATCAGTACTTC. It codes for CASSLDRADQYF.

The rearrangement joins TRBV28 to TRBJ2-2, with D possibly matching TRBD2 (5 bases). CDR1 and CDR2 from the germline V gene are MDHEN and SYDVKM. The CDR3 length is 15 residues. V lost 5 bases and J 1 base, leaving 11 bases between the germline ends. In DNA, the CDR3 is TGTGCCAGCAGTGTCCGGGAACTGAACACCGGGGAGCTGTTTTTT. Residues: CASSVRELNTGELFF.

The CDR3 coding sequence is TGTGCCAGCAGCTTAAACGGGAGGAACTCCTACGAGCAGTACTTC. Protein product: CASSLNGRNSYEQYF. This chain links TRBV5-6 with TRBJ2-7; 7 nucleotides match TRBD2. The V gene end was trimmed by 2 bases and the J gene end by 0 bases; junction bases not matched to a gene: 5. Per germline, CDR1 SGHDT and CDR2 YYEEEE. The CDR3 extends over 15 amino acids.

The CDR3 region is CASSTSGRPYEQYF. DNA for the CDR3: TGTGCCAGCAGCACCAGCGGGAGGCCTTACGAGCAGTACTTC. The chain employs TRBV5-4 and TRBJ2-7, with TRBD2 matching over 9 bases. Looked up from germline, CDR1 is SGHNT and CDR2 is YYREEE (reference sequence). The CDR3 totals 14 residues. J gave up 4 bases and V 4 bases, and 6 bases lay outside the gene matches.

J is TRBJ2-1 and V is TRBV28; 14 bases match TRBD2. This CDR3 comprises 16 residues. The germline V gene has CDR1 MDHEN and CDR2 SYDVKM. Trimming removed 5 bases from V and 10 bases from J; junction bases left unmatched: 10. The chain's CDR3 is CASSPWTSGGSKEQFF. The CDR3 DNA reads TGTGCCAGCAGTCCGTGGACTAGCGGGGGGTCTAAAGAGCAGTTCTTC. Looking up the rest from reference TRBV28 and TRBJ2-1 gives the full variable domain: DVKVTQSSRYLVKRTGEKVFLECVQDMDHENMFWYRQDPGLGLRLIYFSYDVKMKEKGDIPEGYSVSREKKERFSLILESASTNQTSMYLCASSPWTSGGSKEQFFGPGTRLTVL.

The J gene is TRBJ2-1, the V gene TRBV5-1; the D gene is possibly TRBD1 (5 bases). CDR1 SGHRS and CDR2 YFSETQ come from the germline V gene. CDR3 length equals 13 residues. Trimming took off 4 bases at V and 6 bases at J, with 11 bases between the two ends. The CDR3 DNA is TGCGCCAGCAGCAGGGGAAGGATCAATGAGCAGTTCTTC. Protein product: CASSRGRINEQFF.

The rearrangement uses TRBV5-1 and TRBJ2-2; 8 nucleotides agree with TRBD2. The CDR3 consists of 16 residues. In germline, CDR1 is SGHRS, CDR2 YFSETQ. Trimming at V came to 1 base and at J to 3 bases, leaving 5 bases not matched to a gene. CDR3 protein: CASSLNGRADTGELFF. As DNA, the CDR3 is TGCGCCAGCAGCTTGAACGGGAGGGCGGACACCGGGGAGCTGTTTTTT. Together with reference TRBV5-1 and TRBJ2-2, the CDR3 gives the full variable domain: KAGVTQTPRYLIKTRGQQVTLSCSPISGHRSVSWYQQTPGQGLQFLFEYFSETQRNKGNFPGRFSGRQFSNSRSEMNVSTLELGDSALYLCASSLNGRADTGELFFGEGSRLTVL.

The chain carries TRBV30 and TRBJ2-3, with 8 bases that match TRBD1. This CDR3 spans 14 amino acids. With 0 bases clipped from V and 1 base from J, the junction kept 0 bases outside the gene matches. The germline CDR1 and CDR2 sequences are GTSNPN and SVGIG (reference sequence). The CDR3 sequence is CAWSVTGGTDTQYF. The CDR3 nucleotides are TGTGCCTGGAGTGTGACAGGGGGCACAGATACGCAGTATTTT.

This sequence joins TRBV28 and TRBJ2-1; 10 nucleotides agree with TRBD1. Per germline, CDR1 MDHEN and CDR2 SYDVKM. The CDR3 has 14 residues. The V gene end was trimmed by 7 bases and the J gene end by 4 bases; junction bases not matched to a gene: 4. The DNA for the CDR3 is TGTGCCAGCACCGGGACAGGGGCGTACAATGAGCAGTTCTTC. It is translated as CASTGTGAYNEQFF.

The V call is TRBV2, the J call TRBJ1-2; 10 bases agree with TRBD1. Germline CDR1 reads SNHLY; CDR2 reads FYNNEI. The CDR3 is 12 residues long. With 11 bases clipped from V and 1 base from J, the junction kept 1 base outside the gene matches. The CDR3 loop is CAGTGVNYGYTF. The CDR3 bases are TGTGCCGGGACAGGGGTTAACTATGGCTACACCTTC. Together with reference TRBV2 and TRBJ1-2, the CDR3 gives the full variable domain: EPEVTQTPSHQVTQMGQEVILRCVPISNHLYFYWYRQILGQKVEFLVSFYNNEISEKSEIFDDQFSVERPDGSNFTLKIRSTKLEDSAMYFCAGTGVNYGYTFGSGTRLTVV.

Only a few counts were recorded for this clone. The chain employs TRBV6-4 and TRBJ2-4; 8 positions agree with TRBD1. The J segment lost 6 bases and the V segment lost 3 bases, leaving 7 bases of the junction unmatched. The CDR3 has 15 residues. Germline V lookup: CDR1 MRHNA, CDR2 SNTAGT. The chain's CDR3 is CASSEAGTGGNIQYF. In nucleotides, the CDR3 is TGTGCCAGCAGTGAAGCCGGGACAGGAGGAAACATTCAGTACTTC.

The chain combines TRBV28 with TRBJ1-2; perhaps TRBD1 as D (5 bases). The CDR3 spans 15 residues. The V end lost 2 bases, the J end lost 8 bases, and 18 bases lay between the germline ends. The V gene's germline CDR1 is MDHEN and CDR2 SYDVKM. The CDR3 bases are TGTGCCAGCAGTTTAACCGTTATAGGCCGGGGGGGCTACACCTTC. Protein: CASSLTVIGRGGYTF.

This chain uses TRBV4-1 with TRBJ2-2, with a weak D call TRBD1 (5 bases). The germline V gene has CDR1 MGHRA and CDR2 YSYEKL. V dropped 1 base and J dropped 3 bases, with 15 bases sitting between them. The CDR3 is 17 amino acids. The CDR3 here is CASSQVRAGLDTGELFF. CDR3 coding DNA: TGCGCCAGCAGCCAAGTAAGGGCAGGGTTGGACACCGGGGAGCTGTTTTTT.

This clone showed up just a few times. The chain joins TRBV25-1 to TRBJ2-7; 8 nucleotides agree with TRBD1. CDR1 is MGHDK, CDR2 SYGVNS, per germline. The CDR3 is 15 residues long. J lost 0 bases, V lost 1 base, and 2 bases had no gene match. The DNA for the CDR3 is TGTGCCAGCAGTGAATGGGGGACAGGCTCCTACGAGCAGTACTTC. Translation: CASSEWGTGSYEQYF.